The clone carrying this TCR beta chain was picked up a small number of times. Its antigen is currently unknown. This entry comes from a study of cytomegalovirus exposure and HLA in healthy donors. The study's findings and limits: What a later analysis showed was that several of the most significant clusters appeared linked to common viral pathogens. Roughly even sequencing depth across donors was the assumption behind the presence/absence analyses. In an earlier analysis, about 87% or about 30%: the productive usage of most TCR beta V segments. When a later analysis compared HLA-associated TCR beta chains with equally common others, the HLA-associated chains turned out to be more clonally expanded and to have lower generation probabilities.

The PCR employed 60 Vbeta primers together with 13 Jbeta primers. Some clones are missing from TCRdb's copy, which holds only in-frame ones; the method was immunoSEQ multiplex PCR. The repertoire includes 80,000 or so clones, about 9.4% of them detected once, and around 26% sits in the top ten. Germline V gives CDR1 SNHLY, CDR2 FYNNEI. V shed 11 bases and J shed 5 bases, with 18 bases lying between them. The CDR3 sequence is 13 residues long. The source is a man aged 55-75 years in good health and CMV-seropositive. The rearrangement joins TRBV2 to TRBJ1-1, with D unclear. Sequences were obtained from PBMCs. The CDR3 DNA is TGTGCCGGCTGCTCGGAGGGAGTAACTGAAGCTTTCTTT. It encodes CAGCSEGVTEAFF.